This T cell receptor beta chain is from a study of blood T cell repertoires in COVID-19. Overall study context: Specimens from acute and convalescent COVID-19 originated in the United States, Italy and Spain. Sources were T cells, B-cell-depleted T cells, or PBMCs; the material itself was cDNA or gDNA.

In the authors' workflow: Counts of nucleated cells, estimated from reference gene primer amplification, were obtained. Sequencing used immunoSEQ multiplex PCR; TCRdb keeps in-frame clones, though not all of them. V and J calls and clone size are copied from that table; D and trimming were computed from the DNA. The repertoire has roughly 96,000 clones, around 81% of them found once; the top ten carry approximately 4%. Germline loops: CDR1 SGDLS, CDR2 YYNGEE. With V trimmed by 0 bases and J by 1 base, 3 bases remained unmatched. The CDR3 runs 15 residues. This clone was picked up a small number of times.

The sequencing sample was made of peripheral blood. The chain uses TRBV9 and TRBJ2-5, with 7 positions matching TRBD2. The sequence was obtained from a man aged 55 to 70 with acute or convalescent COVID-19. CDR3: CASSVGWGGQETQYF. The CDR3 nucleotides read TGTGCCAGCAGCGTAGGTTGGGGGGGCCAAGAGACCCAGTACTTC.